These T cell receptor beta chains were read from a single sample in a study of T cells in Graves' hyperthyroidism and ophthalmopathy. TCRdb analysed the multiplex PCR reads with MiXCR anew, one entry per CDR3 protein. Here the sample spans some 600,000 distinct CDR3 sequences, roughly 13% being singletons. The specimen sequenced was blood. Source of these receptors: a woman aged 30 to 39 with Graves' hyperthyroidism that later progressed to Graves' ophthalmopathy. Both conserved end residues are part of each CDR3. Fields, in order: J gene, V gene, clone size, D gene, CDR3 DNA, CDR3 protein. The D gene is left open where the match is weak. A clone size is listed for some rows: how often the clone was seen (once, few, many), or a class if it is expanded.

>TRBJ1-5|TRBV12-5|-|-
TGTGCTAGTGGTTTGACAGCTAGCAATCAGCCCCAGCATTTT
CASGLTASNQPQHF
>TRBJ1-3|TRBV28|few|-
TGTGCCAGCAGCAGGGGTGGAAACACCATATATTTT
CASSRGGNTIYF
>TRBJ1-2|TRBV6-1|few|TRBD1
TGTGCCAGCAGTGGACCGGGACAGGGGGCTGGTGGCTACACCTTC
CASSGPGQGAGGYTF
>TRBJ2-3|TRBV29-1|few|TRBD1
TGCAGCGTACCTGACAGGGTAGACACAGATACGCAGTATTTT
CSVPDRVDTDTQYF
>TRBJ2-7|TRBV5-1|-|TRBD2
TGCGCCAGCAGCCCCCGGACTAGCGGGTACACCTACGAGCAGTACTTC
CASSPRTSGYTYEQYF
>TRBJ2-6|TRBV7-3|few|-
TGTGCCAGCAGCGGGGGTCACTCTGGGGCCAACGTCCTGACTTTC
CASSGGHSGANVLTF
>TRBJ2-1|TRBV24-1|few|-
TGTGCCACCAGTGATTTAGTGGCGGGATCCTACAATGAGCAGTTCTTC
CATSDLVAGSYNEQFF
>TRBJ1-2|TRBV6-1|-|TRBD1
TGTGCCTGTCGAACGGGACAGGGGTCCTCAGGCTACACCTTC
CACRTGQGSSGYTF
>TRBJ2-1|TRBV27|many|TRBD2
TGTGCCACTCTAGCGGGAGCTTCCTACAATGAGCAGTTCTTC
CATLAGASYNEQFF
>TRBJ1-1|TRBV27|many|TRBD1
TGTGCCAGCAGGGTGGACAGGATGAACACTGAAGCTTTCTTT
CASRVDRMNTEAFF
>TRBJ2-4|TRBV12-3/TRBV12-4|many|-
TGTGCCAGCAGTCCCCCCCAGCAGGGAGCGGCCAAAAACATTCAGTACTTC
CASSPPQQGAAKNIQYF
>TRBJ2-5|TRBV11-3|many|-
TGTGCCAGCACTAGGGAAGAGACCCAGTACTTC
CASTREETQYF
>TRBJ2-7|TRBV19|many|-
TGTGCCAGTAGTCCGGAGGGACGGATCTACGAGCAGTACTTC
CASSPEGRIYEQYF
>TRBJ2-7|TRBV29-1|-|-
TGCAGCGTCTACGGGCAGGGGAATAACTACGAGCAGTACTTC
CSVYGQGNNYEQYF
>TRBJ1-1|TRBV10-3|many|-
TGTGCCATCAGTGGCGGGTCGGACACTGAAGCTTTCTTT
CAISGGSDTEAFF
>TRBJ1-1|TRBV29-1|many|-
TGCAGCGTAGTGAGGGGCGGCTGGAACACTGAAGCTTTCTTT
CSVVRGGWNTEAFF
>TRBJ2-5|TRBV10-3|many|TRBD2
TGTGCCATCAGTGCTGGGAGGCAGCGGGAAATACGAGAGACCCAGTACTTC
CAISAGRQREIRETQYF
>TRBJ2-7|TRBV2|many|TRBD2
TGTGCCAGCAGTGGTTGGGGGGGCGAGCAGTACTTC
CASSGWGGEQYF
>TRBJ1-5|TRBV28|few|-
TGTGCCAGCAGCCGGAAGGGACATTTCAATCAGCCCCAGCATTTT
CASSRKGHFNQPQHF
>TRBJ2-1|TRBV20-1|many|-
TGCAGTGCTAGAGATCCAGGGAGGTCCTCCTACAATGAGCAGTTCTTC
CSARDPGRSSYNEQFF
>TRBJ1-1|TRBV7-9|many|-
TGTGCCAGCAGCGAACAGGGTCCTAGGGGGGCTTTCTTT
CASSEQGPRGAFF
>TRBJ2-5|TRBV5-6|-|TRBD2
TGTGCCAGCAGCCGGACCGGGAGGCACGAGACCCAGTACTTC
CASSRTGRHETQYF
>TRBJ1-6|TRBV14|-|-
TGTGCCAGCAGCCAGGACAGTCCAAATTCACCCCTCCACTTT
CASSQDSPNSPLHF
>TRBJ2-2|TRBV6-1|many|-
TGTGCCAGCAGTGAAGTAACAGGTCTTTACACCGGGGAGCTGTTTTTT
CASSEVTGLYTGELFF
>TRBJ2-6|TRBV5-1|many|TRBD1
TGCGCCAGCACGGGACAGGGTGTTTTATCTGGGGCCAACGTCCTGACTTTC
CASTGQGVLSGANVLTF
>TRBJ2-2|TRBV2|many|TRBD2
TGTGCCAGCACCACTAGCGGGACGACCCCGGACACCGGGGAGCTGTTTTTT
CASTTSGTTPDTGELFF
>TRBJ1-1|TRBV20-1|many|-
TGCAGTGCTAGGGCAACCGGCGGGGGCTCTCTTACTGAAGCTTTCTTT
CSARATGGGSLTEAFF
>TRBJ1-5|TRBV12-3/TRBV12-4|many|-
TGTGCCAGCAGTTTAGCGCTCCTTCATGAATTCCAGCATTTT
CASSLALLHEFQHF
>TRBJ1-1|TRBV28|few|-
TGTGCCAGCAGTTTCCCCAGGAACACTGAAGCTTTCTTT
CASSFPRNTEAFF
>TRBJ1-5|TRBV2|many|-
TGTGCCAGCAGAGTATCCGGGACCGCCGAAACCCAGCATTTT
CASRVSGTAETQHF
>TRBJ1-5|TRBV19|-|TRBD1
TGTGCCAGTAGCCCTACCTCCGGGACAGGGGCAAATCAGCCCCAGCATTTT
CASSPTSGTGANQPQHF
>TRBJ2-7|TRBV12-3/TRBV12-4|many|-
TGTGCCAGCAGTTTAACCCGGTCCTACGAGCAGTACTTC
CASSLTRSYEQYF
>TRBJ2-3|TRBV28|-|-
TGTGCCAGCAGCCGCTCGTTTAGCGCAGATACGCAGTATTTT
CASSRSFSADTQYF
>TRBJ1-2|TRBV4-1|-|TRBD1
TGCGCCAGCAGCCAAGATATCCGGCAGGGGGCGGGTGGCTACACCTTC
CASSQDIRQGAGGYTF
>TRBJ1-4|TRBV2|many|TRBD1
TGTGCCAGCATGGGACAGGGGGTAGAAAAACTGTTTTTT
CASMGQGVEKLFF
>TRBJ2-7|TRBV5-1|-|-
TGCGCCAGCAAACGGTTCGTCGGTGACGAGCAGTACTTC
CASKRFVGDEQYF
>TRBJ1-1|TRBV30|few|TRBD1
TGTGCCTATAACGACAGGGGCATGAACACTGAAGCTTTCTTT
CAYNDRGMNTEAFF